This T cell receptor (beta chain) was sequenced during a study of early T cells in non-severe SARS-CoV-2 infection. Study-level information: The authors sequenced bulk RNA from unsorted whole blood, leaving chains unpaired. Study-wide results and limits: Anti-spike CD8 specificities were favored by VDJdb matching, whose results missed private and CD4 specificities.

In its sample, this clonotype was seen many times. Its antigen is unknown. V was pared by 2 bases and J by 5 bases, with 10 bases between. The CDR3 spans 14 residues. Germline V gene sequence: CDR1 SGHVS, CDR2 FQNEAQ. Molecules of cDNA were individually given unique molecular identifiers that were attached to them. Using its own MiXCR run on the 5' RACE reads, TCRdb lists one record per CDR3 protein. The sample holds some 80,000 distinct CDR3 sequences, approximately 12% seen once. The J gene is TRBJ2-1, the V gene TRBV7-8; maybe TRBD2 (6 bases). Sequencing was done on a sample of whole blood. The clonotype was recovered from an adult who was a healthcare worker with PCR-confirmed SARS-CoV-2 infection or an uninfected control (not recorded which). The CDR3 DNA reads as TGTGCCAGCAGCTTACTAGCGCGGGACAATGAGCAGTTCTTC. Residues: CASSLLARDNEQFF.